The 3 T cell receptor beta chains below were found in one sample sequenced in a study of blood T cells in healthy people across ages. Using a J-beta primer mix together with a sample-barcoded 5' primer, a second PCR was run for about 6 to 11 cycles. TCRdb fed the 5' RACE reads into MiXCR, producing one record per CDR3 protein. The repertoire consists of around 690,000 distinct CDR3 sequences, with about 54% occurring once and the leading ten covering more than 35%. What was sequenced was blood. Receptors originate from a man in his sixties in good health.

This chain links TRBV12-3 or TRBV12-4 with TRBJ2-1; 10 nucleotides line up with TRBD2. J lost 7 bases, V lost 5 bases, and 11 bases had no gene match. The CDR3 length is 16 residues. DNA of the CDR3: TGTGCCAGCAGTAGACGAGCGGGGGGGCTTTTAAATGAGCAGTTCTTC. This encodes CASSRRAGGLLNEQFF.

The chain links TRBV7-8 to TRBJ2-3; D remains unclear. V lost 6 bases and J 1 base, leaving 5 bases between the germline ends. This CDR3 is 12 amino acids long. Germline V gene sequence: CDR1 SGHVS, CDR2 FQNEAQ. CDR3 coding DNA: TGTGCCAGCAGTACGGGCACAGATACGCAGTATTTT. It codes for CASSTGTDTQYF.

The chain carries TRBV3-1 and TRBJ2-1, with D perhaps matching TRBD2 (5 bases). The CDR3 is 12 residues long. Trimming removed 5 bases at V and 8 bases at J, with 10 bases between. Germline values: CDR1 LGHDT, CDR2 YNNKEL (reference sequence). The CDR3 DNA reads TGTGCCAGCAGCGCCTCCGGGGATGAGCAGTTCTTC. Amino acid sequence: CASSASGDEQFF.